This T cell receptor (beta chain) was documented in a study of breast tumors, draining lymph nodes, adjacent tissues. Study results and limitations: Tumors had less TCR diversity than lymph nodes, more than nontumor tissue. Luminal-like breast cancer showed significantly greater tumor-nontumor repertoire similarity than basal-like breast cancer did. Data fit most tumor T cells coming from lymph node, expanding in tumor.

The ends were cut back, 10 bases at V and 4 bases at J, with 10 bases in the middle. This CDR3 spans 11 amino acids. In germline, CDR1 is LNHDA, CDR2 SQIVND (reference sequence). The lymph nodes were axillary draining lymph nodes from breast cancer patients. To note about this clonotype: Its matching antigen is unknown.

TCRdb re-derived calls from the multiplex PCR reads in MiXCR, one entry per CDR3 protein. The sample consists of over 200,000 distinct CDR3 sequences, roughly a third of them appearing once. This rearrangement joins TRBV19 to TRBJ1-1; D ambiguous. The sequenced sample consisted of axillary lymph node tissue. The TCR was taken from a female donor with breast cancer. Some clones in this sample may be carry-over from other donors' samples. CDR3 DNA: TGTGCCATAGGTGGTGTCACTGAAGCTTTCTTT. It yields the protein CAIGGVTEAFF.